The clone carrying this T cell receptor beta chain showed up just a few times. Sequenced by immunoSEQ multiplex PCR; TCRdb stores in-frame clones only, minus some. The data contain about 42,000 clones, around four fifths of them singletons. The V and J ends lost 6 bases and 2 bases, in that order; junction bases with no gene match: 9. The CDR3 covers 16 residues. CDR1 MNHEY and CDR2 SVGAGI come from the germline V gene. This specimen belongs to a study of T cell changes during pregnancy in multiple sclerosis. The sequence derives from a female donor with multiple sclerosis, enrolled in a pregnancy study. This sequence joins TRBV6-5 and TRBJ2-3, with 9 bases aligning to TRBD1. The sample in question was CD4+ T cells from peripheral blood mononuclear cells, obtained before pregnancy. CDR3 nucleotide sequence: TGTGCCAGCAGCTACGGGGGACAGGGTAACACAGATACGCAGTATTTT. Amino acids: CASSYGGQGNTDTQYF.